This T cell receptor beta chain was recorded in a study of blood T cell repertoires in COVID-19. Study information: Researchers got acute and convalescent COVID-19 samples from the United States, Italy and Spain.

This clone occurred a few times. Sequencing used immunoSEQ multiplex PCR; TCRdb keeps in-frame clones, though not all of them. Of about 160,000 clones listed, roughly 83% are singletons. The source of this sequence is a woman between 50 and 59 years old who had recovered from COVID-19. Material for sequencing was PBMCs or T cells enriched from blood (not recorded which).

Written as DNA, the CDR3 is TGCAGCGTTGAAATCCACGGGGGTAGGGACACTGAAGCTTTCTTT. Its protein product is CSVEIHGGRDTEAFF. This chain connects TRBV29-1 to TRBJ1-1, with TRBD1 as a possible D gene (5 bases). The germline CDR1 and CDR2 sequences are SQVTM and ANQGSEA. The ends were cut back, 2 bases at V and 3 bases at J, with 16 bases in the middle. This CDR3 contains 15 residues.